Each of the 7 T cell receptor beta chains below was sequenced from the same sample in a study of blood T cell repertoires in COVID-19 (dated by TCRdb to the early 2020s). The receptor library was made with the immunoSEQ multiplex PCR assay. TCRdb carries this immuneACCESS record with in-frame sequences only. Its versions omit some clonotypes, under half of them owing to an unresolved V gene in the studies checked, with the rest unexplained. The sample profile shows around 99,000 clones; 85% to 90% of them were found once. Approximately 1.1% of the sample belongs to the ten largest clones. Sequencing input: peripheral blood. Receptor source: a human donor in a cohort sampled during active COVID-19.

The J gene is TRBJ2-1, the V gene TRBV7-2, with D hard to call. The CDR3 spans 13 residues. The germline V gene encodes CDR1 SGHTA and CDR2 FQGNSA. V lost 3 bases to trimming and J lost 10 bases, with 13 bases between them. The CDR3 DNA follows: TGTGCCAGCAGCTTCCATAGTTCGCCCGAGCAGTTCTTC. Protein sequence: CASSFHSSPEQFF.

The chain joins TRBV10-2 to TRBJ2-7, with TRBD1 as a possible D gene (5 bases). Looked up from germline, CDR1 is WSHSY and CDR2 is SAAADI. The V and J ends lost 6 bases and 3 bases respectively, with 6 bases between them. This CDR3 region has 11 residues. The CDR3 DNA reads TGCGCCAGCAGAGGGGTCTACGAGCAGTACTTC. Translating it yields CASRGVYEQYF.

The chain is built from TRBV18 and TRBJ2-3, with 8 bases matching TRBD1. With V trimmed by 3 bases and J by 0 bases, 2 bases remained unmatched. Germline assignment: CDR1 KGHSH and CDR2 LQKENI. The CDR3 has 15 residues. This CDR3 is CASSPQGASTDTQYF. In DNA form, the CDR3 reads TGTGCCAGCTCACCGCAGGGGGCCAGCACAGATACGCAGTATTTT.

The chain carries TRBV28 and TRBJ2-6; tentative D call: TRBD1 (6 bases). CDR1 and CDR2 from the germline V gene are MDHEN and SYDVKM. The CDR3 is 17 amino acids. Trimming removed 2 bases at V and 1 base at J, with 12 bases between. The CDR3 spells CASSLEATGSGANVLTF. The CDR3 DNA sequence: TGTGCCAGCAGTTTAGAGGCCACAGGGTCTGGGGCCAACGTCCTGACTTTC.

V usage is TRBV6-5 and J usage is TRBJ1-6; 7 bases are shared with TRBD1. The germline V gene has CDR1 MNHEY and CDR2 SVGAGI. The J segment lost 2 bases and the V segment lost 6 bases, leaving 4 bases of the junction unmatched. CDR3 length: 15 amino acids. The CDR3 nucleotides are TGTGCCAGCAGGATCGACAGGGCCTATAATTCACCCCTCCACTTT. Translation gives CASRIDRAYNSPLHF.

Of note for this clone: The same CDR3 is also encoded by other DNA sequences in this sample. V gene TRBV5-1 combines with J gene TRBJ2-3, with D perhaps TRBD2 (6 bases). The CDR3 is 15 amino acids. Germline V gene sequence: CDR1 SGHRS, CDR2 YFSETQ. Trimming left V 0 bases short and J 0 bases short, with 8 bases between. CDR3 residues: CASSLGAGSTDTQYF. The CDR3 DNA reads as TGCGCCAGCAGCTTGGGGGCGGGGAGCACAGATACGCAGTATTTT.

The chain joins TRBV5-1 to TRBJ2-1; the match to TRBD2 covers 12 bases. With V trimmed by 8 bases and J by 8 bases, 8 bases remained unmatched. This CDR3 is 14 amino acids long. Germline assignment: CDR1 SGHRS and CDR2 YFSETQ. For the CDR3, the DNA is TGCGCCAGTAGACTAGCGGGAGTGGTGGATGAGCAGTTCTTC. Translated, it gives CASRLAGVVDEQFF.